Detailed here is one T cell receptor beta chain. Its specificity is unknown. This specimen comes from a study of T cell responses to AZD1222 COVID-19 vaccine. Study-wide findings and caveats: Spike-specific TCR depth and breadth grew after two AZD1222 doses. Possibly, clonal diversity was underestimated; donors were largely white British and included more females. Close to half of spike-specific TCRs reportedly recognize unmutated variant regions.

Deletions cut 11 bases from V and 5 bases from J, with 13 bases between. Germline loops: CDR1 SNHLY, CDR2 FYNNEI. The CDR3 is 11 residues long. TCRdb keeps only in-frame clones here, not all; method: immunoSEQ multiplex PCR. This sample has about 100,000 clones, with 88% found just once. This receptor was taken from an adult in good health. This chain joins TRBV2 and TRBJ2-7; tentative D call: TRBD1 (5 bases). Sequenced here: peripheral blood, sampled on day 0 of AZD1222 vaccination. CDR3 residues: CAALDSNEQYF. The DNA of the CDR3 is TGTGCCGCATTAGACAGCAACGAGCAGTACTTC.